This T cell receptor (beta chain) was sequenced for a study of cytomegalovirus exposure and HLA in healthy donors. J was trimmed by 4 bases and V by 6 bases; bases with no gene match: 2. The CDR3 is 12 amino acids. Germline V lookup: CDR1 SGHRS, CDR2 YFSETQ. Vbeta (60) and Jbeta (13) primers were used in the PCR. Some clones are missing from TCRdb's copy, which holds only in-frame ones; the method was immunoSEQ multiplex PCR. The sample has 75,000 to 100,000 clones; 64% are singletons. The sequenced sample was PBMCs. The receptor comes from a man aged 60 to 75 in good health and CMV-seronegative. The chain is built from TRBV5-1 and TRBJ2-7; 9 bases match TRBD1. The CDR3 DNA is TGCGCCAGCATTGGACAGGGGTACGAGCAGTACTTC. This gives the protein CASIGQGYEQYF.